This T cell receptor (beta chain) came from a study of T cell responses to AZD1222 COVID-19 vaccine. The CDR3 consists of 12 residues. Germline assignment: CDR1 MNHEY and CDR2 SVGEGT. Trimming took off 5 bases at V and 5 bases at J, with 9 bases between the two ends. Pooled together were second doses at about 4 or about 12 weeks. Points from the study as a whole: Every sample of the repertoires postdated the peak T cell response. Among the donors, most were white British and more were female, and clonal diversity was possibly underestimated. There were vaccine-associated CD4 TCRs across spike, dominant at 160-218 and 743-854.

Produced via immunoSEQ multiplex PCR; TCRdb's table is partial and in-frame only. This sample has 180,000 or so clones, with about 88% found just once. Regarding this clone: The antigen is unknown.

The receptor comes from an adult who received the AZD1222 COVID-19 vaccine. The chain is built from TRBV6-2 or TRBV6-3 and TRBJ2-5; D is ambiguous. Sequenced here: peripheral blood, sampled 28 days after the second AZD1222 dose. The CDR3 region is CASSPTMETQYF. DNA for the CDR3: TGTGCCAGCAGTCCCACGATGGAGACCCAGTACTTC.